This T cell receptor beta chain derives from a study of CD8 T cells in Susac syndrome. Study findings and constraints: The study found that Susac CD8+ clonal expansion peaked in TEMRA cells and active patients. The relatively small number of individuals in the TCR sequencing and HLA analysis was acknowledged by the study.

This CDR3 contains 13 residues. The V end was cut by 0 bases, the J end by 4 bases, with 7 bases between. Germline V gene lookup returns CDR1 SGDLS and CDR2 YYNGEE. Random hexamers served to reverse transcribe roughly 0.5 to 1 ug RNA. Using its own MiXCR run on the immunoSEQ multiplex PCR reads, TCRdb lists one record per CDR3 protein. The top ten hold 0.15% to 0.2% of the sample, which has about 190,000 distinct CDR3 sequences, approximately 95% seen once. In regard to this clonotype: Its antigen is currently unknown.

The sample consisted of CD8+ T cells from PBMCs. The V call is TRBV9, the J call TRBJ1-1; no reliable D call. The receptor was derived from a human donor with Susac syndrome. The CDR3 is CASSVGSGTEAFF. CDR3 bases: TGTGCCAGCAGCGTAGGTTCGGGCACTGAAGCTTTCTTT.